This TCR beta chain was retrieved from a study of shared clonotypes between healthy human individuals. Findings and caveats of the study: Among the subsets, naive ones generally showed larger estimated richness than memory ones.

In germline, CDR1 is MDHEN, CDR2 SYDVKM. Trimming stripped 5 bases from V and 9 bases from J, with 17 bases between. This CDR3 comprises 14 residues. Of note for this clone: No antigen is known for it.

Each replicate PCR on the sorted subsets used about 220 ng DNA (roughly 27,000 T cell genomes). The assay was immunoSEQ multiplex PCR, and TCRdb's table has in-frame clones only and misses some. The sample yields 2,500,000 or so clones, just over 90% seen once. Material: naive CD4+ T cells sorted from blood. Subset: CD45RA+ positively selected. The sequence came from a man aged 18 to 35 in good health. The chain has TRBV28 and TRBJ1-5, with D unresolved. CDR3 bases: TGTGCCAGCAGTCCCTATTTGGGAGTTCGGCCCCAGCATTTT. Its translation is CASSPYLGVRPQHF.